This T cell receptor beta chain derives from a study of T cell responses to AZD1222 COVID-19 vaccine. General study points: The breadth and depth of Spike-specific TCRs increased once two AZD1222 doses had been given. Nearly half of spike-specific TCRs reportedly target unmutated variant regions.

As regards this clone: The antigen is undetermined.

CDR1 is SGHRS, CDR2 YFSETQ, per germline. The CDR3 length is 14 residues. The trim removed 5 bases at V and 4 bases at J, leaving 5 bases unmatched. Assay used: immunoSEQ multiplex PCR; TCRdb lists only in-frame clones, some missing. The table includes over 130,000 clones, 90% detected once. Timing groups of about 4 and about 12 weeks for second doses were pooled. The clonotype was recovered from an adult who received the AZD1222 COVID-19 vaccine. The sequences come from peripheral blood, collected 28 days after the second AZD1222 dose. The chain is built from TRBV5-1 and TRBJ2-7; TRBD1 matches at 11 bases. CDR3 coding DNA: TGCGCCAGCAGGGCCGGGACAGGGGGTTACGAGCAGTACTTC. It yields the protein CASRAGTGGYEQYF.